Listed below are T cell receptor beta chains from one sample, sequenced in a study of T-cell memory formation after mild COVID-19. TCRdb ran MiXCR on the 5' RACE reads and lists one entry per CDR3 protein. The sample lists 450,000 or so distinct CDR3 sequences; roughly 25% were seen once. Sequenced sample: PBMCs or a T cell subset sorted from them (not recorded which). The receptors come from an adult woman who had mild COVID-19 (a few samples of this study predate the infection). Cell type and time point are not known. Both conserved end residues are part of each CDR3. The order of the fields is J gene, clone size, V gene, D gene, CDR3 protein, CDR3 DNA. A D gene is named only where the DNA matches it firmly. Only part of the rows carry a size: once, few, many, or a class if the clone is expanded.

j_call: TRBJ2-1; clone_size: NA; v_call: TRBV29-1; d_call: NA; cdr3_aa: CSIGRATAYNEQFF; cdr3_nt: TGCAGCATCGGCAGGGCTACCGCCTACAATGAGCAGTTCTTC
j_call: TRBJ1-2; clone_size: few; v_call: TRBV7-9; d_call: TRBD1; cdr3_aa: CASSLADRAYGYTF; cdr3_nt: TGTGCCAGCAGCTTAGCGGACAGGGCTTATGGCTACACCTTC
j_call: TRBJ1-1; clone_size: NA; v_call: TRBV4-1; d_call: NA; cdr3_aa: CASSQDPDGRNTEAFF; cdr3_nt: TGCGCCAGCAGCCAAGATCCTGACGGCCGGAACACTGAAGCTTTCTTT
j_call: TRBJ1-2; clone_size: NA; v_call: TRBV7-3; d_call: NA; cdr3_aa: CASSPRGEGQGYGYTF; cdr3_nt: TGTGCCAGCAGCCCCAGGGGCGAGGGGCAAGGCTATGGCTACACCTTC
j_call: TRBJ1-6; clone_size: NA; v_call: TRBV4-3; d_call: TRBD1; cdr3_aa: CASSPIGTGSSPLHF; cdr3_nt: TGCGCCAGCAGCCCCATCGGGACAGGGAGTTCACCCCTCCACTTT
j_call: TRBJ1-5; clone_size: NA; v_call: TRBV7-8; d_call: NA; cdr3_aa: CASSLVTHREKRDNQPQHF; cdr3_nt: TGTGCCAGCAGCTTAGTTACCCACAGGGAGAAACGGGACAATCAGCCCCAGCATTTT
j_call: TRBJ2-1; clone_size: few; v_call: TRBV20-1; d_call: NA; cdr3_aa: CSARVLGAYNEQFF; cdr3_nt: TGCAGTGCTAGGGTCCTTGGAGCCTACAATGAGCAGTTCTTC
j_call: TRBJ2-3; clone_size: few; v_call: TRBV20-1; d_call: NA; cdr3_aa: CSSVQVGTDTQYF; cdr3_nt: TGCTCCTCGGTTCAAGTGGGGACAGATACGCAGTATTTT
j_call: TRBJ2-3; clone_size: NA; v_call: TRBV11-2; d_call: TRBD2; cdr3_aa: CASSLGLTSGFTDTQYF; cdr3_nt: TGTGCCAGCAGCTTAGGGCTGACTAGCGGGTTTACAGATACGCAGTATTTT
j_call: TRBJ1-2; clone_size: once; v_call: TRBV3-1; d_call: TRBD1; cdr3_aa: CASSHRQGVNYGYTF; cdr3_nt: TGTGCCAGCAGCCATCGACAGGGAGTGAACTATGGCTACACCTTC
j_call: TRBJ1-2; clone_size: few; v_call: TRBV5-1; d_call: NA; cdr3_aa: CASSSGRGDYGYTF; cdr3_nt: TGCGCCAGCAGCTCCGGCAGGGGTGACTATGGCTACACCTTC
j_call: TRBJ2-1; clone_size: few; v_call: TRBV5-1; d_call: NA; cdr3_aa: CASSLNAAAPYNEQFF; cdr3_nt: TGCGCCAGCAGCTTGAACGCGGCAGCCCCTTACAATGAGCAGTTCTTC
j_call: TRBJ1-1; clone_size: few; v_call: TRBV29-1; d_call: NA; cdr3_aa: CSVVLRGRRNTEAFF; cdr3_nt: TGCAGCGTTGTGTTACGGGGTCGGCGTAACACTGAAGCTTTCTTT
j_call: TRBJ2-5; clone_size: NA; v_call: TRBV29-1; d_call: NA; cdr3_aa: CSVEVPGTPRTQYF; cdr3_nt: TGCAGCGTTGAAGTTCCCGGGACACCCAGGACCCAGTACTTC
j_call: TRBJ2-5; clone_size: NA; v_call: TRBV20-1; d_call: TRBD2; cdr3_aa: CSARDRGTSGGAGQETQYF; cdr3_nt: TGCAGTGCTAGAGATAGAGGGACTAGCGGGGGGGCCGGTCAAGAGACCCAGTACTTC
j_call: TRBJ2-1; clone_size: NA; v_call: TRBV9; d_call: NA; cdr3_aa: CASSVSHGVGNEQFF; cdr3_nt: TGTGCCAGCAGCGTAAGCCACGGGGTTGGGAATGAGCAGTTCTTC
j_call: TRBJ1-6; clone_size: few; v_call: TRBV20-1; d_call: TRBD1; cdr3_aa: CSARQGLDSPLHF; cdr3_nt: TGCAGTGCCCGACAGGGTTTGGATTCACCCCTCCACTTT
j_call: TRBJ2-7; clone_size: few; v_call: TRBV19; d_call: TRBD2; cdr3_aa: CASSTLAGGPYEQYF; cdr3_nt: TGTGCCAGTAGTACGCTAGCGGGAGGCCCCTACGAGCAGTACTTC
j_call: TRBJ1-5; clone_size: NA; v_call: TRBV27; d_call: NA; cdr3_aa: CASSLSYSQPQHF; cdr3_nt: TGTGCCAGCAGTTTATCGTATAGTCAGCCCCAGCATTTT
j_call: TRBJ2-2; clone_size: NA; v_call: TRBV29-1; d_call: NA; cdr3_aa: CSVSGTTRNTGELFF; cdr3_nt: TGCAGCGTCTCCGGGACAACCAGAAACACCGGGGAGCTGTTTTTT
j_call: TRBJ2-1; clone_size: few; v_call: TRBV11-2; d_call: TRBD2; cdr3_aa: CASSLNRAGGRDEQFF; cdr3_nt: TGTGCCAGCAGCTTAAATAGGGCAGGCGGGAGGGATGAGCAGTTCTTC
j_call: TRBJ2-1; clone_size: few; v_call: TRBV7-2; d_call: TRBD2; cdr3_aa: CASSLGALLAGVYNEQFF; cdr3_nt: TGTGCCAGCAGCTTAGGGGCCCTACTAGCGGGAGTATACAATGAGCAGTTCTTC
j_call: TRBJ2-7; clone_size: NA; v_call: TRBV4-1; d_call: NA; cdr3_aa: CASSQDQLYEQYF; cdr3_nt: TGCGCCAGCAGCCAAGATCAGCTGTACGAGCAGTACTTC
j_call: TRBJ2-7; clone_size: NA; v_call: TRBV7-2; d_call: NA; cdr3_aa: CASSLETTYEQYF; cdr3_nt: TGTGCCAGCAGCTTAGAGACTACCTACGAGCAGTACTTC
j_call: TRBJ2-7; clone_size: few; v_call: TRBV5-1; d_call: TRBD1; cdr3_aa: CASSQIGTGLSSYEQYF; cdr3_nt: TGCGCCAGCAGCCAAATAGGGACAGGGCTCAGCTCCTACGAGCAGTACTTC
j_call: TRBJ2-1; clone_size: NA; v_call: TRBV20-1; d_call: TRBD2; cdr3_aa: CSARAGVAGGEQFF; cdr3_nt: TGCAGTGCTAGAGCCGGGGTAGCGGGCGGGGAGCAGTTCTTC
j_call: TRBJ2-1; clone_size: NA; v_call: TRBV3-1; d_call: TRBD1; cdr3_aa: CASSQRTGGVYNEQFF; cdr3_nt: TGTGCCAGCAGCCAGAGGACAGGGGGCGTTTACAATGAGCAGTTCTTC
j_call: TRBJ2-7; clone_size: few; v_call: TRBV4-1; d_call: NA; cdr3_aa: CASSQDILQGEEQYF; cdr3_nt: TGCGCCAGCAGCCAAGATATTCTACAGGGAGAGGAGCAGTACTTC